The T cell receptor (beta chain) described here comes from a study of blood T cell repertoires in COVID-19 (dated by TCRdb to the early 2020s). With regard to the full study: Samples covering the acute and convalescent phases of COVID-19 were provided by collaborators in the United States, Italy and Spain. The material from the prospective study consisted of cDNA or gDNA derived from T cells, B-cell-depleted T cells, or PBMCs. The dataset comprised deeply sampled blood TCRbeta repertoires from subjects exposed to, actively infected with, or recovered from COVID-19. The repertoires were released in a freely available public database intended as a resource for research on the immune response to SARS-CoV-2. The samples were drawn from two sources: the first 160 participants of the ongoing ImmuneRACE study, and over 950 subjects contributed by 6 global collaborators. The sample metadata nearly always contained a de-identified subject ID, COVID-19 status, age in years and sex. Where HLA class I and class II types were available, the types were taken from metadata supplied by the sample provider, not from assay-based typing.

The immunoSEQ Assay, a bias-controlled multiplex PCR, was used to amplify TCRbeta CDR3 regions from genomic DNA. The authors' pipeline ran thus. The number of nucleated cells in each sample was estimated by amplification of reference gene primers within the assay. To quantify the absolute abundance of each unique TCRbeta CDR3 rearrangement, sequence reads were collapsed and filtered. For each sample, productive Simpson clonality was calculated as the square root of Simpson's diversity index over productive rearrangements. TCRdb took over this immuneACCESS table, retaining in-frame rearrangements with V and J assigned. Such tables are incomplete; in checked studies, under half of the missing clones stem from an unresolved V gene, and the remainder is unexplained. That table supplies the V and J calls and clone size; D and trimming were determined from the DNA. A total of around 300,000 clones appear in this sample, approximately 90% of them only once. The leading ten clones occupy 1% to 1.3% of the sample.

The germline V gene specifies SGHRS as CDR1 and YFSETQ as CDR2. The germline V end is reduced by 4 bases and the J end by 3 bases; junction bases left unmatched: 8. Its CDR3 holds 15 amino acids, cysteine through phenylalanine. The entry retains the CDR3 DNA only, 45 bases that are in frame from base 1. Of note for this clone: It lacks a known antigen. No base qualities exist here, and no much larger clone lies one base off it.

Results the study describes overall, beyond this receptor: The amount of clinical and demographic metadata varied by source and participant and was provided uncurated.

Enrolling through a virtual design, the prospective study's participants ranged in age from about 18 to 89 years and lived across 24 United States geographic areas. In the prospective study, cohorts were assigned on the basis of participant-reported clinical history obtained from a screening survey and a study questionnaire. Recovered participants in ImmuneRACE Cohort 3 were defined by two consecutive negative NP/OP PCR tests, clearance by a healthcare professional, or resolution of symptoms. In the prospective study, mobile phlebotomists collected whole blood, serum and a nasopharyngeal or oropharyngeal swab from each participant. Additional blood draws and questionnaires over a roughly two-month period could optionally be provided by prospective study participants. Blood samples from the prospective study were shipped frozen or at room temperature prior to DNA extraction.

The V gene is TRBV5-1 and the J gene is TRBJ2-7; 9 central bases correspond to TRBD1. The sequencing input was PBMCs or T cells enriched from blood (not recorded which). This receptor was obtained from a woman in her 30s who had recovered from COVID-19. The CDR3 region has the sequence CASSPLGDRDYEQYF. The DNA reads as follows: TGCGCCAGCAGCCCGTTGGGGGACAGGGACTACGAGCAGTACTTC.